This TCR beta chain was profiled in a study of cytomegalovirus exposure and HLA in healthy donors. Primers for the PCR totalled 60 Vbeta and 13 Jbeta. Clones were read by immunoSEQ multiplex PCR, and TCRdb kept only the in-frame ones, dropping some. Of tens of thousands of clones in the sample, 65% to 70% were seen once. CDR3 length: 14 residues. Per the germline V gene, CDR1 is SGHDT and CDR2 is YYEEEE. The source is a woman between 25 and 40 years old in good health and CMV-seronegative. The material sequenced was PBMCs. The V call is TRBV5-6, the J call TRBJ2-5; 9 bases map to TRBD2. The tail of the sequence fits TRBJ2-7 better, so the J call may be wrong. The CDR3 spells CASNSAGGAYEQYF. In DNA, the CDR3 is TGTGCCAGCAACTCAGCGGGGGGCGCCTACGAGCAGTACTTC.